The 26 T cell receptor beta chains given below trace back to one sample, sequenced in a study of blood T cells in healthy people across ages. PCR was performed a second time for about 7 to 11 cycles using a sample-barcoded 5' primer and a J-beta primer mix. TCRdb independently ran MiXCR on the 5' RACE reads; one entry per CDR3 protein. The sample contains about 800,000 distinct CDR3 sequences, around 25% of which appear only once. These records were also assigned to another study, of T cells of mothers and their children.

The sample taken for sequencing was blood. The receptors shown here come from a boy younger than 18 in good health.

The sample holds a few counts of this clonotype. The chain recombines TRBV28 with TRBJ2-7; D remains ambiguous. V dropped 5 bases and J dropped 4 bases, with 9 bases sitting between them. This CDR3 contains 12 residues. Germline V CDR1 and CDR2: MDHEN, SYDVKM. As DNA, the CDR3 is TGTGCCAGCAGTGTTACACGATACGAGCAGTACTTC. Its translation: CASSVTRYEQYF.

The chain uses TRBV6-5 and TRBJ2-4, with D unclear. Germline loops: CDR1 MNHEY, CDR2 SVGAGI. V lost 2 bases and J lost 8, with 13 bases in between. This CDR3 region has 14 residues. The CDR3 sequence: CASSYGLVGDIQYF. The CDR3 DNA sequence: TGTGCCAGCAGTTACGGTTTGGTTGGGGACATTCAGTACTTC.

The J gene is TRBJ2-2, the V gene TRBV4-3; 7 nucleotides agree with TRBD1. The CDR3 is made up of 15 amino acids. Unmatched junction bases numbered 5, after V lost 0 bases and J lost 7 bases. Germline V lookup: CDR1 LGHNA, CDR2 YSLEER. The CDR3 region has the DNA TGCGCCAGCAGCCAAGATACAGGGGAGAACGGGGAGCTGTTTTTT. Its protein product is CASSQDTGENGELFF.

This sequence joins TRBV7-2 and TRBJ2-5; 9 bases are shared with TRBD1. The end of the DNA is better explained by TRBJ2-1, so the J call may be wrong. Per the germline V gene, CDR1 is SGHTA and CDR2 is FQGNSA. The CDR3 has 16 amino acids. The CDR3 spells CASSLTGTGPTGEQFF. The CDR3 DNA sequence: TGTGCCAGCAGCCTTACCGGGACAGGGCCAACCGGTGAGCAGTTCTTC.

This clonotype was counted a single time. The chain recombines TRBV12-5 with TRBJ1-1, with D possibly TRBD1 on 5 matching bases. Trimming left V 4 bases short and J 6 bases short, with 9 bases between. CDR3 length: 12 amino acids. The germline CDR1 and CDR2 sequences are LGHNT and FRNRAP. The DNA for the CDR3 is TGTGCTAGTGGTTGGGGGGGGGCTGAAGCTTTCTTT. The encoded protein is CASGWGGAEAFF.

The gene calls are TRBV4-3 and TRBJ1-1, with TRBD1 matching over 8 bases. Per the germline V gene, CDR1 is LGHNA and CDR2 is YSLEER. The V segment lost 6 bases and the J segment 9 bases; nucleotides outside the gene matches: 12. There are 14 residues in the CDR3. As DNA, the CDR3 is TGCGCCAGCAGAAAGCAGGGGGCGGAGACTAAAGCTTTCTTT. As protein: CASRKQGAETKAFF.

This chain joins TRBV5-1 and TRBJ2-1; 11 nucleotides agree with TRBD1. The ends lost 0 bases at V and 0 bases at J; junction bases unmatched: 11. The CDR3 has 20 residues. The germline CDR1 and CDR2 sequences are SGHRS and YFSETQ. DNA for the CDR3: TGCGCCAGCAGCTTGGCAGGACAGGGGGCACCTTCTAGCTCCTACAATGAGCAGTTCTTC. Translating it yields CASSLAGQGAPSSSYNEQFF.

V usage is TRBV7-2 and J usage is TRBJ2-5; 9 bases fit TRBD1. The DNA end is a closer match to TRBJ2-1, so the J assignment may be wrong. The CDR3 contains 15 residues. Germline CDR1 reads SGHTA; CDR2 reads FQGNSA. The DNA for the CDR3 is TGTGCCAGCAGCTTAGGGGGACAGGGATCGGTTGAGCAGTTCTTC. Protein sequence: CASSLGGQGSVEQFF.

The V gene is TRBV20-1, the J gene TRBJ2-7; D is undetermined. The CDR3 is made up of 12 amino acids. Looked up from germline, CDR1 is DFQATT and CDR2 is SNEGSKA (reference sequence). V lost 2 bases, J lost 2 bases, and 7 bases lay in between. This chain's CDR3 is CSARRDAYEQYF. CDR3 DNA: TGCAGTGCTAGAAGAGACGCCTACGAGCAGTACTTC.

This clonotype was counted between two and nine times. V gene TRBV15 combines with J gene TRBJ1-4; D not certain. The CDR3 runs 15 residues. Germline values: CDR1 LNHNV, CDR2 YYDKDF (reference sequence). V dropped 0 bases and J dropped 7 bases, with 12 bases sitting between them. The CDR3: CATSRDPGTGEKLFF. The CDR3 bases are TGTGCCACCAGCAGAGATCCCGGAACGGGTGAAAAACTGTTTTTT.

CDR3 coding DNA: TGCGCCAGCAGCTTGGTTGGGGGCGTTTCCTACGAGCAGTACTTC. This translates into CASSLVGGVSYEQYF. The chain has TRBV5-1 and TRBJ2-7; possible D gene TRBD1, 6 bases. CDR3 size: 15 residues. CDR1 is SGHRS, CDR2 YFSETQ, per germline. V gave up 0 bases and J gave up 1 base, with 11 bases separating them.

This clonotype was seen a handful of times. This chain joins TRBV29-1 and TRBJ2-1; 10 bases match TRBD2. V was clipped by 6 bases and J by 0 bases; unmatched bases: 8. The CDR3 is made up of 16 amino acids. The germline V gene encodes CDR1 SQVTM and CDR2 ANQGSEA. CDR3 coding DNA: TGCAGCGTCTTGGGGTCTAGCGGGAGCTCCTACAATGAGCAGTTCTTC. Encoded protein: CSVLGSSGSSYNEQFF.

There are a few counts of this clonotype. The V gene is TRBV3-1, the J gene TRBJ2-3; 8 nucleotides agree with TRBD2. Germline V CDR1 and CDR2: LGHDT, YNNKEL (reference sequence). CDR3 length: 18 residues. V dropped 5 bases and J dropped 1; count of bases not matched to a gene: 14. CDR3 sequence: CASSERWQRELGTDTQYF. CDR3 bases: TGTGCCAGCAGCGAAAGGTGGCAGCGGGAGCTTGGCACAGATACGCAGTATTTT.

The V call is TRBV2, the J call TRBJ2-3; TRBD2 matches at 10 bases. This CDR3 spans 16 amino acids. The V and J ends lost 0 bases and 6 bases, in that order; junction bases with no gene match: 6. Germline values: CDR1 SNHLY, CDR2 FYNNEI. DNA of the CDR3: TGTGCCAGCAGTGAAGCATCTAGCGGGAGTATGGATACGCAGTATTTT. Its translation: CASSEASSGSMDTQYF. Supplemented by reference TRBV2 and TRBJ2-3, the full variable domain reads EPEVTQTPSHQVTQMGQEVILRCVPISNHLYFYWYRQILGQKVEFLVSFYNNEISEKSEIFDDQFSVERPDGSNFTLKIRSTKLEDSAMYFCASSEASSGSMDTQYFGPGTRLTVL.

This clonotype has more than one count but fewer than ten. The chain has TRBV5-1 and TRBJ1-2, with 7 bases fitting TRBD1. Germline CDR1 reads SGHRS; CDR2 reads YFSETQ. The CDR3 has 14 residues. J gave up 4 bases and V 2 bases, and 5 bases lay outside the gene matches. DNA for the CDR3: TGCGCCAGCAGCTTAGGACAGGCGCTCTATGGCTACACCTTC. Protein product: CASSLGQALYGYTF.

The V and J genes are TRBV28 and TRBJ1-2; no firm D call. This CDR3 contains 12 residues. CDR1 is MDHEN and CDR2 is SYDVKM in the germline V gene. V dropped 11 bases and J dropped 3 bases, with 13 bases sitting between them. CDR3 bases: TGTGCCCTGGGCCCAGGCGACTATGGCTACACCTTC. It is translated as CALGPGDYGYTF.

This chain joins TRBV12-3 or TRBV12-4 and TRBJ2-7; D may be TRBD1 or TRBD2 (5 bases each). The CDR3 extends over 16 amino acids. V gave up 3 bases and J gave up 5 bases, with 20 bases separating them. CDR3 residues: CASSLWGRFKGHEQYF. CDR3 sequence (DNA): TGTGCCAGCAGTTTGTGGGGACGTTTTAAGGGCCACGAGCAGTACTTC.

This clonotype was counted between two and nine times. The gene calls are TRBV10-3 and TRBJ2-5; 8 bases agree with TRBD2. The J call may be faulty, since TRBJ2-1 better matches the DNA end. The CDR3 extends over 15 amino acids. Germline V gene sequence: CDR1 ENHRY, CDR2 SYGVKD. The chain's CDR3 is CAISESGLGGNEQFF. In DNA form, the CDR3 reads TGTGCCATCAGTGAGTCGGGACTAGGAGGCAATGAGCAGTTCTTC.

The chain carries TRBV25-1 and TRBJ1-1; no reliable D call. Germline assignment: CDR1 MGHDK and CDR2 SYGVNS. CDR3 length: 13 residues. V was trimmed by 3 bases and J by 7 bases, leaving 12 bases between them. CDR3 nucleotide sequence: TGTGCCAGCAGTGATAGGGTTTCAGTTGAAGCTTTCTTT. Translated: CASSDRVSVEAFF.

The chain carries TRBV29-1 and TRBJ2-2; TRBD2 matches at 8 bases. V trimming: 7 bases; J trimming: 0 bases; junction bases outside the gene matches: 4. Germline loops: CDR1 SQVTM, CDR2 ANQGSEA. The CDR3 spans 14 residues. The CDR3 region is CSGKRGTNTGELFF. The DNA of the CDR3 is TGCAGCGGCAAGCGGGGGACGAACACCGGGGAGCTGTTTTTT.

This clonotype was observed a few times. The chain recombines TRBV29-1 with TRBJ2-3; TRBD2 matches 7 bases. Germline CDR1 SQVTM, CDR2 ANQGSEA. The J segment lost 0 bases and the V segment lost 6 bases, leaving 9 bases of the junction unmatched. The CDR3 is 15 residues long. Written as DNA, the CDR3 is TGCAGCGTAGCGGGTAGCGGGTCTAGCACAGATACGCAGTATTTT. Translation: CSVAGSGSSTDTQYF.

The sample holds a few counts of this clonotype. The chain carries TRBV28 and TRBJ2-3, with D maybe TRBD2 (6 bases). The CDR3 loop spans 18 amino acids. V dropped 3 bases and J dropped 3 bases, with 22 bases sitting between them. The germline V gene has CDR1 MDHEN and CDR2 SYDVKM. Here the CDR3 DNA reads TGTGCCAGCAGTTTTTCCCCCACTGGAGGGGATAGTACAGATACGCAGTATTTT. It specifies CASSFSPTGGDSTDTQYF.

CDR3 sequence (DNA): TGTGCCAGCAGTTCGGCCGGGACTACTAACTACGAGCAGTACTTC. Protein product: CASSSAGTTNYEQYF. The V and J genes are TRBV6-5 and TRBJ2-5; TRBD2 matches at 7 bases. The DNA end favors TRBJ2-7, so the J call may be wrong. Germline assignment: CDR1 MNHEY and CDR2 SVGAGI. The CDR3 is 15 amino acids.

In this sample, this clonotype turned up a few times. The chain is built from TRBV28 and TRBJ1-2; D gene uncertain. The CDR3 consists of 12 residues. From germline, CDR1 is MDHEN and CDR2 SYDVKM. V was cut by 3 bases and J by 0 bases, with 2 bases left in between. The CDR3: CASSFSNYGYTF. As DNA, the CDR3 is TGTGCCAGCAGTTTTTCTAACTATGGCTACACCTTC.

This clonotype was seen a handful of times. The genes are TRBV4-3 and TRBJ2-6; D is possibly TRBD1 or TRBD2 (6 bases each). This CDR3 is built from 16 residues. Deletions cut 7 bases from V and 4 bases from J, with 17 bases between. Germline CDR1 is LGHNA and CDR2 is YSLEER. CDR3 residues: CASNPGAVRGANVLTF. CDR3 nucleotide sequence: TGCGCCAGCAATCCGGGGGCAGTCCGAGGGGCCAACGTCCTGACTTTC.

The table lists this clonotype with a few counts. The rearrangement joins TRBV3-1 to TRBJ1-2; D is possibly TRBD1 (5 bases). Looked up from germline, CDR1 is LGHDT and CDR2 is YNNKEL (reference sequence). Trimming took off 3 bases at V and 2 bases at J, with 16 bases between the two ends. The CDR3 is 16 amino acids. The CDR3 DNA follows: TGTGCCAGCAGCCAGCGGGGAGGGGCGATGAACTATGGCTACACCTTC. It yields the protein CASSQRGGAMNYGYTF. Full variable domain (rest looked up from reference TRBV3-1 and TRBJ1-2): DTAVSQTPKYLVTQMGNDKSIKCEQNLGHDTMYWYKQDSKKFLKIMFSYNNKELIINETVPNRFSPKSPDKAHLNLHINSLELGDSAVYFCASSQRGGAMNYGYTFGSGTRLTVV.